This T cell receptor (beta chain) was sequenced during a study of cytomegalovirus exposure and HLA in healthy donors. The wider study: Assignment to the Caucasian-associated ancestry cluster applied to over 70% of the approximately 400 genotyped donors. The study's findings and limits: A missense DCLRE1C variant was associated with V- and J-gene trimming of TCR beta chains in a later analysis, and an independent cohort replicated the association.

As regards this clone: Its antigen is undetermined.

The PCR ran on 60 Vbeta and 13 Jbeta primers. Authors' analysis steps: In a later analysis, some 10 million of tens of millions of unique beta chains occurred in at least two donors. Sequencing used immunoSEQ multiplex PCR; TCRdb keeps in-frame clones, though not all of them. Clone size and V and J calls were adopted from that table, with D and trimming inferred from the DNA. The profile shows tens of thousands of clones, about two thirds of them singletons. Per the germline V gene, CDR1 is SGHTA and CDR2 is FQGNSA. V shed 1 base and J 5 bases; nucleotides not matched to a gene: 5. The CDR3 loop spans 15 amino acids.

The specimen sequenced was PBMCs. The sequence came from a woman in her 50s in good health and CMV-seropositive. The rearrangement links TRBV7-2 to TRBJ2-3; TRBD2 matches 8 bases. CDR3 sequence reads: CASSLDGGAKDTQYF. In DNA, the CDR3 is TGTGCCAGCAGCTTAGACGGGGGGGCGAAAGATACGCAGTATTTT.